This TCR beta chain was sequenced in a study of cytomegalovirus exposure and HLA in healthy donors. With respect to this clone: Its antigen is as yet unknown.

Study-wide results and caveats: As was reported, the HLA-A and HLA-B alleles of most subjects were accurately predicted from TCR beta sequences. In a later analysis, HLA-associated beta chains showed higher expansion and lower generation probabilities than comparable chains.

The PCR was carried out with 60 Vbeta primers and 13 Jbeta primers. TCRdb's copy holds only in-frame clones and misses some; the assay was immunoSEQ multiplex PCR. The repertoire holds 26,000 or so clones, with roughly three quarters as singletons. The receptor was derived from a male donor in good health and CMV-seronegative. Sample: PBMCs.

CDR3 region: CATSRNPPGQGPTLHF. The CDR3, as DNA: TGTGCCACCAGCAGAAATCCCCCCGGACAGGGTCCAACCCTCCACTTT. The chain employs TRBV15 and TRBJ1-6; the match to TRBD1 covers 8 bases. The CDR3 runs 16 residues. The germline V gene encodes CDR1 LNHNV and CDR2 YYDKDF (reference sequence). Trimming at V came to 2 bases and at J to 14 bases, leaving 14 bases not matched to a gene.